These 16 T cell receptor beta chains were all obtained from the same sample, sequenced in a study of blood T cells in healthy people across ages. Together with a sample-barcoded 5' primer, a J-beta primer mix was included in a second PCR lasting roughly 6 to 12 cycles. TCRdb ran MiXCR on the 5' RACE reads and lists one entry per CDR3 protein. Of about 1 million distinct CDR3 sequences in the sample, over 35% were seen once. What was sequenced was blood. The receptor set was obtained from a woman aged 55 to 70 in good health.

This clonotype was observed a handful of times. The chain recombines TRBV7-2 with TRBJ2-4; D possibly corresponds to TRBD2 (5 bases). The germline V gene has CDR1 SGHTA and CDR2 FQGNSA. The CDR3 runs to 16 residues. Trimming stripped 1 base from V and 3 bases from J, with 13 bases between. The CDR3, as DNA: TGTGCCAGCAGCTTAGAAATGGGAGTCGTCAAAAACATTCAGTACTTC. It translates to CASSLEMGVVKNIQYF.

V usage is TRBV10-3 and J usage is TRBJ2-3, with D perhaps matching TRBD2 (6 bases). V was pared by 3 bases and J by 4 bases, with 17 bases between. This CDR3 has 16 amino acids. In germline, CDR1 is ENHRY, CDR2 SYGVKD. The CDR3 spells CAISDIFAGSSDTQYF. CDR3 DNA: TGTGCCATCAGTGATATATTTGCGGGATCTTCAGATACGCAGTATTTT.

This clonotype was recorded at least ten times. The chain links TRBV13 to TRBJ2-1, with 8 positions matching TRBD2. The trim removed 6 bases at V and 4 bases at J, leaving 11 bases unmatched. The CDR3 covers 16 residues. Germline lookup yields CDR1 PRHDT and CDR2 FYEKMQ (reference sequence). CDR3 bases: TGTGCCAGCAGTCTGAGAACTAGCGGACCTTACAATGAGCAGTTCTTC. This sequence encodes CASSLRTSGPYNEQFF.

This clonotype was observed a few times. The gene calls are TRBV14 and TRBJ2-3; 12 bases are a match to TRBD2. J gave up 8 bases and V 0 bases, and 9 bases lay outside the gene matches. The CDR3 has 17 amino acids. Germline CDR1 is SGHDN and CDR2 is FVKESK. The CDR3 DNA is TGTGCCAGCAGCCAAGATCCGACTAGCGGGAGAGGGGGTACGCAGTATTTT. Amino acids: CASSQDPTSGRGGTQYF.

There are a few counts of this clonotype. The gene calls are TRBV29-1 and TRBJ2-1, with D perhaps matching TRBD2 (5 bases). Germline V gene lookup returns CDR1 SQVTM and CDR2 ANQGSEA. CDR3 length equals 12 residues. V dropped 3 bases and J dropped 12 bases, with 15 bases sitting between them. CDR3: CSVEAPSWGQFF. The CDR3 coding sequence is TGCAGCGTTGAGGCGCCTAGCTGGGGGCAGTTCTTC.

The chain is built from TRBV7-9 and TRBJ2-7; no definite D call. Germline V gene sequence: CDR1 SEHNR, CDR2 FQNEAQ (reference sequence). V lost 1 base to trimming and J lost 9 bases, with 7 bases between them. This CDR3 comprises 11 residues. The chain's CDR3 is CASSLEGRQYF. The CDR3 DNA is TGTGCCAGCAGCTTAGAAGGCCGGCAGTACTTC.

This chain links TRBV3-1 with TRBJ1-4, with D unclear. The V and J ends lost 3 bases and 1 base respectively, with 12 bases between them. CDR1 and CDR2 (germline): LGHDT, YNNKEL (reference sequence). The CDR3 is 16 residues long. In nucleotides, the CDR3 is TGTGCCAGCAGCCAGAGGAGCTCTCGAACTAATGAAAAACTGTTTTTT. Its translation: CASSQRSSRTNEKLFF.

This clonotype came up once. This sequence joins TRBV7-9 and TRBJ2-5, with D possibly being TRBD2 (6 bases). Looked up from germline, CDR1 is SEHNR and CDR2 is FQNEAQ (reference sequence). The V and J ends lost 2 bases and 1 base respectively, with 14 bases between them. The CDR3 is 16 residues long. This chain's CDR3 is CASSLKPGEGQETQYF. The DNA for the CDR3 is TGTGCCAGCAGCTTAAAACCGGGAGAAGGCCAAGAGACCCAGTACTTC.

V gene TRBV3-1 combines with J gene TRBJ1-2; D is unclear. The V and J ends lost 1 base and 2 bases respectively, with 8 bases between them. Germline V gives CDR1 LGHDT, CDR2 YNNKEL (reference sequence). The CDR3 sequence is 14 residues long. Here the CDR3 DNA reads TGTGCCAGCAGCCAAGGTTTCAGAAACTATGGCTACACCTTC. The encoded protein is CASSQGFRNYGYTF.

The chain is built from TRBV19 and TRBJ2-4, with 7 bases lining up with TRBD1. The CDR3 length is 14 residues. The V gene end was trimmed by 6 bases and the J gene end by 1 base; junction bases not matched to a gene: 3. Looked up from germline, CDR1 is LNHDA and CDR2 is SQIVND (reference sequence). CDR3 region: CASSVQGAKNIQYF. CDR3 nucleotides: TGTGCCAGTAGCGTACAGGGGGCCAAAAACATTCAGTACTTC.

This clonotype was observed a few times. V gene TRBV11-2 combines with J gene TRBJ2-5; maybe TRBD2 (6 bases). Germline V CDR1 and CDR2: SGHAT, FQNNGV. Trimming removed 4 bases from V and 1 base from J, with 13 bases in between. The CDR3 consists of 15 residues. The CDR3 here is CASSSVLAVQETQYF. CDR3 nucleotide sequence: TGTGCCAGCAGCTCCGTCTTAGCGGTCCAAGAGACCCAGTACTTC.

This clonotype was seen at least ten times. The CDR3 is CASSLGPGQAYNEQFF. CDR3 nucleotides: TGCGCCAGCAGCTTGGGCCCGGGACAAGCCTACAATGAGCAGTTCTTC. This chain connects TRBV5-1 to TRBJ2-1, with TRBD1 as a possible D gene (6 bases). V lost 0 bases and J 2 bases, leaving 12 bases between the germline ends. CDR3 length equals 16 residues. Germline-derived CDR1 and CDR2 are SGHRS and YFSETQ.

The chain joins TRBV20-1 to TRBJ2-1, with D maybe TRBD2 (6 bases). V was clipped by 4 bases and J by 2 bases, with 18 bases between them. The CDR3 is 16 amino acids. Germline CDR1 is DFQATT and CDR2 is SNEGSKA (reference sequence). CDR3 sequence: CSATITTGSAYNEQFF. The CDR3 region has the DNA TGCAGTGCTACGATCACTACCGGGAGTGCCTACAATGAGCAGTTCTTC.

The CDR3 sequence: CASSQVGAGPSSYEQYF. The CDR3 coding sequence is TGTGCCAGCAGCCAAGTTGGAGCGGGACCCAGCTCCTACGAGCAGTACTTC. The chain couples TRBV14 to TRBJ2-7, with 7 bases identical to TRBD2. J lost 0 bases, V lost 1 base, and 9 bases had no gene match. Germline CDR1 is SGHDN and CDR2 is FVKESK. The CDR3 spans 17 residues.

This chain links TRBV7-9 with TRBJ2-1, with 8 bases fitting TRBD1. The V gene's germline CDR1 is SEHNR and CDR2 FQNEAQ (reference sequence). Unmatched junction bases numbered 7, after V lost 11 bases and J lost 7 bases. The CDR3 length is 12 residues. The CDR3 here is CAVPQGANEQFF. Here the CDR3 DNA reads TGTGCCGTCCCCCAGGGGGCTAATGAGCAGTTCTTC.

Written as DNA, the CDR3 is TGTGCCAGCAAGGGGGGCAACTATGGCTACACCTTC. Translated: CASKGGNYGYTF. This chain connects TRBV2 to TRBJ1-2, with D possibly matching TRBD1 (6 bases). V was cut by 7 bases and J by 2 bases, with 8 bases left in between. Germline values: CDR1 SNHLY, CDR2 FYNNEI. This CDR3 spans 12 amino acids.